This T cell receptor (beta chain) stems from a study of blood T cells in healthy people across ages. Points from the study as a whole: The fall in TCR beta diversity per million T cells was roughly linear with age.

The authors ran a second PCR of about 6 to 12 cycles using a sample-barcoded 5' primer and a J-beta primer mix. TCRdb ran MiXCR on the 5' RACE reads and lists one entry per CDR3 protein. This repertoire shows 920,000 or so distinct CDR3 sequences, 35% to 55% found once; its top ten account for approximately 17%. This CDR3 has 19 amino acids. CDR1 and CDR2 from the germline V gene are PRHDT and FYEKMQ (reference sequence). V lost 5 bases and J lost 0, with 23 bases in between. Only one count was recorded for this clonotype. The target antigen is unknown. Each sample gave at least 6.5 million isolated PBMCs.

This sequence originates from a woman aged 60-70 years in good health. This chain connects TRBV13 to TRBJ2-1, with TRBD2 as a possible D gene (6 bases). The sequenced sample was blood. CDR3 residues: CASSQHSLERASSYNEQFF. In DNA, the CDR3 is TGTGCCAGCAGCCAACATAGCTTGGAGCGGGCCAGCTCCTACAATGAGCAGTTCTTC.